This TCR beta chain comes out of a study of blood T cell repertoires in COVID-19. In the study overall: The analysed material was cDNA or gDNA that came from T cells, B-cell-depleted T cells, or PBMCs.

Sequencing was performed with immunoSEQ multiplex PCR; in TCRdb, only in-frame clones are kept and a portion is missing. The data show almost 350,000 clones, about 88% seen once. The study drew participants aged about 18 to 89 years from approximately 23 US areas. Cohorts were based on clinical histories the participants reported. The germline V gene encodes CDR1 SGHDT and CDR2 YYEEEE. The length of the CDR3 is 17 residues. Trimming took off 1 base at V and 4 bases at J, with 18 bases between the two ends. V and J are TRBV5-6 and TRBJ2-4; a weak D match, TRBD2 (5 bases). The sequencing sample was made of PBMCs or T cells enriched from blood (not recorded which). This TCR was sampled from a woman in her thirties who had been exposed to COVID-19. The CDR3 coding sequence is TGTGCCAGCAGCTTGTGGGATCTTGGGAGAGGGAAAAACATTCAGTACTTC. Translation gives CASSLWDLGRGKNIQYF.